Presented here are 25 T cell receptor beta chains from one specimen sequenced in a study of blood T cell repertoires in COVID-19. This table comes from immunoSEQ multiplex PCR, and its TCRdb copy is limited to in-frame clones, with some not included. Altogether 250,000 or so clones are present, around 89% being singletons, with the ten largest covering approximately 2.5%. Sample: PBMCs or T cells enriched from blood (not recorded which). All receptors derive from a woman between 40 and 55 years old with acute COVID-19.

The V and J genes are TRBV19 and TRBJ2-5; 7 bases are a match to TRBD2. The CDR3 covers 14 residues. CDR1 and CDR2 (germline): LNHDA, SQIVND (reference sequence). The ends lost 4 bases at V and 2 bases at J; junction bases unmatched: 4. Written as DNA, the CDR3 is TGTGCCAGTAGTACGGCTAGCGGACAAGAGACCCAGTACTTC. Translated: CASSTASGQETQYF.

The chain carries TRBV3-1 (or the pseudogene TRBV3-2) and TRBJ2-5; D uncertain. The CDR3 extends over 13 amino acids. Germline V lookup: CDR1 LGHDT, CDR2 YNNKEL (reference sequence). Trimming stripped 3 bases from V and 5 bases from J, with 10 bases between. CDR3 sequence: CASSQRPFETQYF. The CDR3 bases are TGTGCCAGCAGCCAGCGCCCGTTCGAGACCCAGTACTTC.

The CDR3 sequence is CASSPPSLTDTQYF. The CDR3 coding sequence is TGTGCCAGCTCACCACCCAGTCTCACAGATACGCAGTATTTT. The rearrangement joins TRBV18 to TRBJ2-3, with D hard to call. The CDR3 length is 14 residues. CDR1 KGHSH and CDR2 LQKENI come from the germline V gene. Trimming cost V 0 bases and J 2 bases, with 6 bases left between them.

CDR3 in DNA: TGTGCCAGTAGTTTAGGACAGAGTAACAATCAGCCCCAGCATTTT. Translating it yields CASSLGQSNNQPQHF. The V call is TRBV19, the J call TRBJ1-5; D is possibly TRBD1 (6 bases). V dropped 5 bases and J dropped 3 bases, with 14 bases sitting between them. CDR1 is LNHDA, CDR2 SQIVND, per germline (reference sequence). The CDR3 covers 15 residues.

Here the CDR3 DNA reads TGTGCCAGCAGTTTTAGCGAGTTGACCTACAATGAGCAGTTCTTC. This encodes CASSFSELTYNEQFF. The chain recombines TRBV7-8 with TRBJ2-1, with D possibly matching TRBD2 (5 bases). The CDR3 length is 15 residues. Germline assignment: CDR1 SGHVS and CDR2 FQNEAQ. V was shortened by 6 bases and J by 2 bases, with 14 bases between the two germline ends.

The chain combines TRBV3-1 (or the pseudogene TRBV3-2) with TRBJ1-4; no clear D gene. Germline loops: CDR1 LGHDT, CDR2 YNNKEL (reference sequence). The V end was cut by 1 base, the J end by 14 bases, with 14 bases between. This CDR3 is built from 13 residues. DNA for the CDR3: TGTGCCAGCAGCCAAGGCCAGGCTATCGGCCTGTTTTTT. Amino acid sequence: CASSQGQAIGLFF.

The chain uses TRBV6-5 and TRBJ2-1; D is possibly TRBD1 (6 bases). Germline-derived CDR1 and CDR2 are MNHEY and SVGAGI. The length of the CDR3 is 13 residues. Trimming took 0 bases from V and 15 from J, leaving 15 bases between them. This CDR3 reads CASSYSSQGTWFF. CDR3 DNA: TGTGCCAGCAGTTACTCATCGCAGGGGACCTGGTTCTTC.

The V gene is TRBV12-3 or TRBV12-4, the J gene TRBJ1-1; D not resolved. V lost 6 bases and J 4 bases, leaving 6 bases between the germline ends. The CDR3 is 11 residues long. The DNA of the CDR3 is TGTGCCAGCAGACCGGTCACTGAAGCTTTCTTT. This codes for CASRPVTEAFF.

The chain combines TRBV19 with TRBJ2-1, with TRBD2 matching 11 bases. The V gene end was trimmed by 3 bases and the J gene end by 7 bases; junction bases not matched to a gene: 23. CDR1 and CDR2 from the germline V gene are LNHDA and SQIVND (reference sequence). The CDR3 contains 21 residues. CDR3 coding DNA: TGTGCCAGTAGTATTAGAGGTAGTATGGTAGCGGGAGGGCCTACGAGAAATGAGCAGTTCTTC. It encodes CASSIRGSMVAGGPTRNEQFF.

J is TRBJ2-7 and V is TRBV3-1 (or the pseudogene TRBV3-2); possible D gene TRBD1, 5 bases. Germline V lookup: CDR1 LGHDT, CDR2 YNNKEL (reference sequence). V was clipped by 6 bases and J by 0 bases, with 12 bases between them. This CDR3 contains 14 residues. The CDR3: CASRLYRSSYEQYV. The CDR3 DNA sequence: TGTGCCAGCAGACTTTACAGGAGCTCCTACGAGCAGTACGTC.

This chain uses TRBV7-6 with TRBJ1-2; 7 bases are a match to TRBD1. The CDR3 runs to 13 residues. Germline-derived CDR1 and CDR2 are SGHVS and FNYEAQ. J lost 4 bases, V lost 3 bases, and 2 bases had no gene match. As DNA, the CDR3 is TGTGCCAGCAGCTTTGGGGACAGCTATGGCTACACCTTC. Its translation is CASSFGDSYGYTF.

This clone has a handful of counts. V is TRBV27 and J is TRBJ1-2; 8 nucleotides line up with TRBD1. Germline CDR1 reads MNHEY; CDR2 reads SMNVEV (reference sequence). V was pared by 2 bases and J by 5 bases, with 7 bases of the junction left unmatched. The CDR3 covers 15 residues. Written as DNA, the CDR3 is TGTGCCAGCAGTTTAATATCAGGGGGCGCGTATGGCTACACCTTC. It yields the protein CASSLISGGAYGYTF.

The rearrangement links TRBV4-1 to TRBJ2-1, with TRBD2 matching over 7 bases. The CDR3 has 16 amino acids. Losses at the gene ends were 3 bases for V and 3 bases for J; bases not matched to a gene: 8. Germline V gene sequence: CDR1 MGHRA, CDR2 YSYEKL. CDR3 region: CASSHTSAPHYNEQFF. For the CDR3, the DNA is TGCGCCAGCAGCCATACTAGCGCCCCGCACTACAATGAGCAGTTCTTC.

The V call is TRBV5-1, the J call TRBJ2-3; 9 positions match TRBD2. This CDR3 is 15 amino acids long. V shed 4 bases and J 5 bases; nucleotides not matched to a gene: 8. CDR1 is SGHRS and CDR2 is YFSETQ in the germline V gene. CDR3 in amino acids: CASSRSGGPGDTQYF. The DNA of the CDR3 is TGCGCCAGCAGCCGGAGCGGGGGGCCCGGAGATACGCAGTATTTT.

This rearrangement joins TRBV27 to TRBJ2-6; D not certain. Trimming pared 3 bases from V and 0 bases from J, leaving 9 bases between. Germline V gene data show CDR1 as MNHEY and CDR2 as SMNVEV (reference sequence). The CDR3 is 16 residues long. The CDR3 region has the DNA TGTGCCAGCAGTTTGGGCAGTCACTCTGGGGCCAACGTCCTGACTTTC. Its protein is CASSLGSHSGANVLTF.

The sample holds a few counts of this clone. In the same sample, other DNA sequences code for this CDR3. The rearrangement uses TRBV24-1 and TRBJ2-1, with 11 bases matching TRBD2. The CDR3 has 16 amino acids. Per the germline V gene, CDR1 is KGHDR and CDR2 is SFDVKD. Trimming removed 4 bases from V and 8 bases from J; junction bases left unmatched: 9. The CDR3 coding sequence is TGTGCCACCAGTGACCCTCTAGCGGGGGGCAGCGATGAGCAGTTCTTC. Translated, it gives CATSDPLAGGSDEQFF.

CDR3 in amino acids: CASSRSGGQGYNEQFF. The CDR3 region has the DNA TGTGCCAGCAGCCGGTCAGGGGGACAGGGCTACAATGAGCAGTTCTTC. The V call is TRBV3-1 (or the pseudogene TRBV3-2), the J call TRBJ2-1; 9 nucleotides match TRBD1. Germline CDR1 LGHDT, CDR2 YNNKEL (reference sequence). V shed 4 bases and J 3 bases; nucleotides not matched to a gene: 7. The CDR3 covers 16 residues.

This chain links TRBV18 with TRBJ1-4; TRBD1 matches 9 bases. CDR3 length: 14 amino acids. Germline CDR1 is KGHSH and CDR2 is LQKENI. V lost 5 bases and J lost 4; bases outside the gene matches: 2. For the CDR3, the DNA is TGTGCCAGCTCATCGACAGGGGGTAATGAAAAACTGTTTTTT. As protein: CASSSTGGNEKLFF.

This clone was counted a single time. The chain joins TRBV30 to TRBJ1-4, with TRBD1 matching over 8 bases. Trimming removed 8 bases from V and 0 bases from J; junction bases left unmatched: 5. The germline gives CDR1 GTSNPN, CDR2 SVGIG (reference sequence). The CDR3 is made up of 14 amino acids. The CDR3 is CASDRGSTNEKLFF. The CDR3 DNA reads TGTGCCAGTGACAGGGGCTCAACTAATGAAAAACTGTTTTTT.

V gene TRBV27 combines with J gene TRBJ2-1, with 9 nucleotides matching TRBD1. After removal of 7 bases from V and 2 bases from J, the junction contained 9 bases not matched to a gene. The CDR3 extends over 16 amino acids. In germline, CDR1 is MNHEY, CDR2 SMNVEV (reference sequence). The DNA for the CDR3 is TGTGCCAGCACACGACGGGACAGGGTCGCCTACAATGAGCAGTTCTTC. This encodes CASTRRDRVAYNEQFF.

This clone was counted a few times. This chain connects TRBV10-2 to TRBJ2-1; D is possibly TRBD2 (6 bases). The germline CDR1 and CDR2 sequences are WSHSY and SAAADI. V lost 7 bases, J lost 13 bases, and 26 bases lay in between. The CDR3 covers 15 residues. The CDR3 region has the DNA TGCGCCAGCACATCCCCCGGACTAACGATTGACCTTCAGTTCTTC. The encoded protein is CASTSPGLTIDLQFF.

This chain uses TRBV9 with TRBJ1-2; D is unclear. V lost 4 bases and J lost 8, with 9 bases in between. Germline-derived CDR1 and CDR2 are SGDLS and YYNGEE. CDR3 length equals 11 residues. CDR3 DNA sequence: TGTGCCAGCAGCCTAGCTGGCGGCTACACCTTC. As protein: CASSLAGGYTF.

This clone was detected a few times. V usage is TRBV10-3 and J usage is TRBJ2-7; 11 bases map to TRBD2. Germline V gene sequence: CDR1 ENHRY, CDR2 SYGVKD. J lost 2 bases, V lost 2 bases, and 5 bases had no gene match. The CDR3 contains 16 residues. DNA of the CDR3: TGTGCCATCAGTGAGACCCTAGCGGGGGGCCCCTACGAGCAGTACTTC. Translated: CAISETLAGGPYEQYF.

The rearrangement joins TRBV28 to TRBJ2-7; 9 bases agree with TRBD1. Germline CDR1 MDHEN, CDR2 SYDVKM. Losses at the gene ends were 2 bases for V and 9 bases for J; bases not matched to a gene: 8. The CDR3 spans 14 residues. DNA of the CDR3: TGTGCCAGCAGTTTAACAGGGACAGGGAGGAGGCAGTACGTC. This translates into CASSLTGTGRRQYV.

CDR3 DNA sequence: TGTGCCAGCGGAACAGACAGGGGCCCAAAGAACACTGAAGCTTTCTTT. Translation: CASGTDRGPKNTEAFF. The V call is TRBV6-6, the J call TRBJ1-1, with 8 bases identical to TRBD1. This CDR3 region has 16 residues. Germline V gene sequence: CDR1 MNHNY, CDR2 SVGAGI (reference sequence). The V and J ends lost 8 bases and 1 base, in that order; junction bases with no gene match: 12.